This entry features one T cell receptor beta chain sequence. What this receptor recognizes is not known. Base qualities are not recorded, but no much larger clone differs from it by a single base. The sample has other DNA sequences that encode this CDR3 too. The donors were healthy, HIV-negative adults with no recently reported acute infections or vaccinations. All donors were Caucasian adults living in Nashville, Tennessee, USA. CD4+ T cells were enriched by magnetic negative selection, after which naive cells were positively selected on CD45RA and the negative fraction was taken as the memory subset. Blood was obtained by leukapheresis, after which PBMCs were separated by Ficoll-Histopaque density gradient centrifugation and cryopreserved in liquid nitrogen vapor phase. Analytical flow cytometry was used to check the purity and quantity of every magnetically sorted T cell population. Genomic DNA was isolated from every sorted fraction and measured by UV absorbance on a Nanodrop 2000c.

These data come from a study of shared clonotypes between healthy human individuals (dated by TCRdb to the early 2020s). As for the study more broadly: A few men and a couple of women, aged 18 to 49 years, made up the cohort. For each donor, CD4 naive and CD4 memory were each run on three plates, CD8 naive on two plates, and CD8 memory on one plate. The study deeply sequenced blood TCR repertoires of several healthy adults to estimate repertoire size and the extent of clonotype sharing between individuals. To increase sequencing depth and limit assay-specific biases, different laboratories used diverse techniques to prepare libraries and sequence TCR repertoires. Each donor's leukapheresis produced roughly between about 0.9 and 9.5 billion PBMCs. What the authors observed across the whole study: Naive subsets generally had larger estimated clonotype richness than memory subsets did. When several donors were compared, the shared fraction of clonotypes was 5% to 6.5% for naive CD4, around 4% for naive CD8, 2.3% for memory CD4, and 0.35% to 0.5% for memory CD8. Only blood was sampled, and tissue TCR repertoires likely differ from those in blood. Clonotypes shared by all four sorted-subset donors showed higher generation probabilities than non-shared clonotypes. Because the study included a small number of donors, the genetic and exposure-history diversity represented was limited. Pairwise subsampling led to the expectation that sequencing depth would affect the degree of clonotype sharing among donors. Incomplete sequencing was indicated by rarefaction of sorted-subset datasets, despite the large sequencing depth.

TCR CDR3 regions were amplified from genomic DNA by multiplex PCR using the deep immunoSEQ assay. Genomic DNA extracted from each cell subset was distributed evenly over all wells of several immunoSEQ 96-well plates, and each plate served as one replicate. For sorted subsets, 150 to 200 ng genomic DNA, equal to some 30,000 T cell genomes, was loaded into each replicate PCR. The purified libraries were quantified using a Qubit 3.0 fluorometer, sized with a Bioanalyzer 2100, and then quantified again using the KAPA Library Quantification kit. Every immunoSEQ 96-well plate was sequenced on a separate single-read 150-cycle Illumina NextSeq 550 flow cell. The study's processing was this. Because the immunoSEQ output held only junctional sequences and lacked quality scores, the filtering could not match the filtering applied to full-length reads. To assign V/J genes and CDR3, sequences were annotated using PyIR, a Python wrapper for IgBLAST v1.9, with IMGT germline references. Reads were removed for weak V/J assignments (E-value above 1e-6), missing CDR3, stop codons, out-of-frame junctions, or ambiguous translated residues. A V3J clonotype was defined by an identical inferred V gene, J gene, and CDR3 amino acid sequence. Percentage overlap between repertoires was calculated by dividing the number of shared unique clonotypes by the size of the smaller repertoire. Richness of each repertoire was evaluated using RTK rarefaction, the Chao1 estimator, and Recon v2.1 estimates of unobserved clonotypes. Generation probabilities for all TCRbeta clonotypes obtained by the gDNA method from a handful of donors were computed using OLGA. TCRdb stores this immuneACCESS table with in-frame sequences only. Part of the clones is absent; in the studies checked, under half of the shortfall reflects unresolved V genes, and no reason is known for the rest. V, J and clone size reflect that table, while D and trimming were determined from the DNA. This sample gives 550,000 to 800,000 clones in total; about 74% of them show up just once. Of the sample, under 2% falls within the top ten clones.

Its CDR3 holds 14 amino acids, cysteine through phenylalanine. Only CDR3 DNA is held: 42 bases, read in frame from base 1. The germline V gene sets CDR1 to SGHRS and CDR2 to YFSETQ. V is cut back by 5 bases and J by 5 bases, with 5 bases in the junction unmatched. What was sequenced was memory CD4+ T cells sorted from blood. In the paper's terms, the cell subset or site label means: CD45RA-negative fraction. The chain links TRBV5-1 with TRBJ2-2, and 8 junctional nucleotides match TRBD2. This TCR derives from a woman aged 30 to 39 in good health. CDR3 loop: CASRLAGGTGELFF. The sequence in DNA is TGCGCCAGCAGGCTGGCGGGAGGTACCGGGGAGCTGTTTTTT.